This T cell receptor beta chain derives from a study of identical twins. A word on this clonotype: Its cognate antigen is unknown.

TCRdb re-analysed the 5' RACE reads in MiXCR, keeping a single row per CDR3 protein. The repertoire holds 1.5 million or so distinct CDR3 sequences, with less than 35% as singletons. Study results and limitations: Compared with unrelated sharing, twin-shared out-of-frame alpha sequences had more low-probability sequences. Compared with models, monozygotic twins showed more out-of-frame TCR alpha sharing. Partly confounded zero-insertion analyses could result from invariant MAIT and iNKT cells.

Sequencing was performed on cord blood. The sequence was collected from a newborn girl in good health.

CDR3 in DNA: TGTGCCAGCAGTCGGACCCCTATTCAGCCCCAGCATTTT. As protein: CASSRTPIQPQHF. The chain carries TRBV6-1 and TRBJ1-5; D unresolved. Germline V gene lookup returns CDR1 MNHNS and CDR2 SASEGT. Trimming shortened V by 5 bases and J by 6 bases, and 11 bases separated the two germline ends. The CDR3 loop spans 13 amino acids.